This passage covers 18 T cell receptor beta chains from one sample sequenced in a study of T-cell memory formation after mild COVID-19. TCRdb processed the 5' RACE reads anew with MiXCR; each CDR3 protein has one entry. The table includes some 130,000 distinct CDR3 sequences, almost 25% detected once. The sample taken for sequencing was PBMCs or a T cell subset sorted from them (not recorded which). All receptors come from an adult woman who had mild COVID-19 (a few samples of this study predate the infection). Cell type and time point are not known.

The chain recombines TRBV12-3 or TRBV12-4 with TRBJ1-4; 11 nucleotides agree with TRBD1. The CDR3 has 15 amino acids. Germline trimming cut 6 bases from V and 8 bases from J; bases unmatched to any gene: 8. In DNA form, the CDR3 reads TGTGCCAGCAGCAGACCGGGACAGGGGGAAGAAAAACTGTTTTTT. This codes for CASSRPGQGEEKLFF.

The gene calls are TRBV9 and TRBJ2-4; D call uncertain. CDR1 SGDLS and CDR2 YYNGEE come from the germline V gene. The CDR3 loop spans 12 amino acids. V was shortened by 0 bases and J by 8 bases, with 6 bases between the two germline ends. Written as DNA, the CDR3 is TGTGCCAGCAGCGTAGACAGCGACATTCAGTACTTC. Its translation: CASSVDSDIQYF.

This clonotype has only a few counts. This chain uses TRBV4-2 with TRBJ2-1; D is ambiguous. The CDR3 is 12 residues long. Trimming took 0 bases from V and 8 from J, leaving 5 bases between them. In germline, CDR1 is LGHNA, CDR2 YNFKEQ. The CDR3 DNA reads TGTGCCAGCAGCCAAGATATGGATGAGCAGTTCTTC. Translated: CASSQDMDEQFF.

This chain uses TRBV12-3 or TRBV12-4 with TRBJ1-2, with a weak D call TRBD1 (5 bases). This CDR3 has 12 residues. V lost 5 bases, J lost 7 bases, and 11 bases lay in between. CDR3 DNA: TGTGCCAGCAGTCAGGGAAGTTCTGGCTACACCTTC. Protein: CASSQGSSGYTF.

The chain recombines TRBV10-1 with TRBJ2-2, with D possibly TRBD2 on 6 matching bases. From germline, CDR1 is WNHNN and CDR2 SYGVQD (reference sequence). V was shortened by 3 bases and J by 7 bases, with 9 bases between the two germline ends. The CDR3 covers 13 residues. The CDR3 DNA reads TGCGCCAGCAGTGACTCCGGGGGCGGGGAGCTGTTTTTT. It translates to CASSDSGGGELFF.

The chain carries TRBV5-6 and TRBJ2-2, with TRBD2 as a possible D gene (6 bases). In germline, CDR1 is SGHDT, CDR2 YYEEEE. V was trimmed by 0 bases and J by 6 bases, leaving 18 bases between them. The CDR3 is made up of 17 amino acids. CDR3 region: CASSLANAGPGAGELFF. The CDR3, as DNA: TGTGCCAGCAGCTTGGCCAATGCCGGGCCGGGGGCCGGGGAGCTGTTTTTT.

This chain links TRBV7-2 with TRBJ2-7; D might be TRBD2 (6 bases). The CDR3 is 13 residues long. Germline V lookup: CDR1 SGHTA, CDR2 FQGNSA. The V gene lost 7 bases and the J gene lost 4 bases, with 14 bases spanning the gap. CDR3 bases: TGTGCCAGCACCCCGGGAGAAGTGTACGAGCAGTACTTC. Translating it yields CASTPGEVYEQYF.

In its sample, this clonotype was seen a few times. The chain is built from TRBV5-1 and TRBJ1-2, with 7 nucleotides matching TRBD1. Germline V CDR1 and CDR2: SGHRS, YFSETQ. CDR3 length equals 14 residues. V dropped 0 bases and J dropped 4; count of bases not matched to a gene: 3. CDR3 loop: CASSLVGTAYGYTF. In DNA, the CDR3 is TGCGCCAGCAGCTTGGTGGGGACAGCCTATGGCTACACCTTC.

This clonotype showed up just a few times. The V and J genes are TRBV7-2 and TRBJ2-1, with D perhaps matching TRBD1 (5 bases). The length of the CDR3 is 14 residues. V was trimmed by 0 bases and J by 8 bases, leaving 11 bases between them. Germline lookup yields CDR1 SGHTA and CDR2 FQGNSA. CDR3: CASSLAGHPDEQFF. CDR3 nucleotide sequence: TGTGCCAGCAGCTTAGCAGGACATCCGGATGAGCAGTTCTTC.

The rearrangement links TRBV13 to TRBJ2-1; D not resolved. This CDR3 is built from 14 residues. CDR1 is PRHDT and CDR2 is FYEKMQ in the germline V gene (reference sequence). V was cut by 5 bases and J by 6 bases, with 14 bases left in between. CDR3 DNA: TGTGCCAGCAGCCCCTCAGACAAAGGCAATGAGCAGTTCTTC. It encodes CASSPSDKGNEQFF.

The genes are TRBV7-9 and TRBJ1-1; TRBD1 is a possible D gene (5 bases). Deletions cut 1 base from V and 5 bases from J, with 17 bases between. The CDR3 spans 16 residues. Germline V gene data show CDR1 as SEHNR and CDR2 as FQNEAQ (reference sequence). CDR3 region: CASSLDQGLLQTEAFF. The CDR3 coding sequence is TGTGCCAGCAGCTTAGACCAGGGACTCCTCCAGACTGAAGCTTTCTTT.

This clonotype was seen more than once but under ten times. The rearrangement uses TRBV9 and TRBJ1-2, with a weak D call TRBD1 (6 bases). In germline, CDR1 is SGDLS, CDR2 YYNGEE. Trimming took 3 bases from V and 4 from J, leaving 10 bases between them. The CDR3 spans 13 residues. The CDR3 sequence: CASSADRFYGYTF. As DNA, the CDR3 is TGTGCCAGCAGCGCCGACAGGTTCTATGGCTACACCTTC.

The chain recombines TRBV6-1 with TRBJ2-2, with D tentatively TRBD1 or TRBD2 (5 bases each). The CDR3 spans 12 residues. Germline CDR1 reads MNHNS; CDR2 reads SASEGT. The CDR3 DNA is TGTGGGGGACGAGGACACACCGGGGAGCTGTTTTTT. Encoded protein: CGGRGHTGELFF.

CDR3 in amino acids: CASSYLGSSYNEQFF. CDR3 DNA sequence: TGTGCCAGCAGTTATCTGGGGAGCTCCTACAATGAGCAGTTCTTC. The genes are TRBV6-2 or TRBV6-3 and TRBJ2-1, with a possible D match to TRBD2 (5 bases). The germline gives CDR1 MNHEY, CDR2 SVGEGT. The CDR3 totals 15 residues. Trimming took off 3 bases at V and 0 bases at J, with 9 bases between the two ends.

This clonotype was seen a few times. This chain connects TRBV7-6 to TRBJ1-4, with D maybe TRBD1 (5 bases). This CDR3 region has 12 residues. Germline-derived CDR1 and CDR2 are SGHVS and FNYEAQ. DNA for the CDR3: TGTGCGAGCGGGGGAGCGGAGGAAAAACTGTTTTTT. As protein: CASGGAEEKLFF.

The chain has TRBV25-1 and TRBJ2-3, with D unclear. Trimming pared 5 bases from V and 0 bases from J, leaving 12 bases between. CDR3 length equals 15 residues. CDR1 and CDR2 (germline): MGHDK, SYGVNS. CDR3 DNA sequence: TGTGCCAGCAGTCTGGGCGTATCTAGCACAGATACGCAGTATTTT. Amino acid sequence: CASSLGVSSTDTQYF.

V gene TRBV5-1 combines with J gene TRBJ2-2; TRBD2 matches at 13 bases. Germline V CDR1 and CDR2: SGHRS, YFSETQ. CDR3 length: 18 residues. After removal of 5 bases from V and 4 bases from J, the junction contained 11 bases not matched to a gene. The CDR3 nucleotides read TGCGCCAGCAGGACCGGGACTAGCGGGATCTCGGGCACCGGGGAGCTGTTTTTT. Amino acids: CASRTGTSGISGTGELFF.

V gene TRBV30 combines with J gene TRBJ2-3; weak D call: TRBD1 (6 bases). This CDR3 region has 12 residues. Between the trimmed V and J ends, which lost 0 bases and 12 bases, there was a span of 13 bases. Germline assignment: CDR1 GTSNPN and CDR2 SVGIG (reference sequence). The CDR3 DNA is TGTGCCTGGAGTGTACGGGACAAGAGCCAGTATTTT. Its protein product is CAWSVRDKSQYF.